Reported below is one T cell receptor (beta chain). This sample is part of a study of blood T cell repertoires in COVID-19. This CDR3 contains 19 residues. The germline V gene encodes CDR1 LGHNA and CDR2 YNFKEQ. V was pared by 0 bases and J by 2 bases, with 11 bases of the junction left unmatched. Assay: immunoSEQ multiplex PCR; the TCRdb copy retains only in-frame clones and omits some. The data contain about 300,000 clones, under 90% of them singletons. Sequenced: PBMCs or T cells enriched from blood (not recorded which). The TCR sequence derives from a woman under 30 who had recovered from COVID-19. This sequence joins TRBV4-2 and TRBJ2-3, with 10 nucleotides matching TRBD2. The CDR3 loop reads CASSQDGASGGANTDTQYF. The CDR3 coding sequence is TGTGCCAGCAGCCAAGATGGAGCCAGCGGGGGGGCCAACACAGATACGCAGTATTTT.